The source of this TCR beta chain is a study of metastatic and nonmetastatic thyroid tumors. Points from the study as a whole: Malignant thyroid tumors reportedly exceeded benign nodules significantly in TCR beta diversity, with the difference appearing in blood and tumor.

TCRdb called clones again from the PCR reads with MiXCR. The table has tens of thousands of clones, about 15% seen once. This clone was seen many times. No antigen is known for it. V shed 0 bases and J shed 6 bases, with 9 bases lying between them. Germline V gives CDR1 SGDLS, CDR2 YYNGEE. This CDR3 has 14 residues. Nobody among the patients had been given any treatment before thyroid surgery. Sequenced input: blood. The source of this sequence is a male donor with papillary thyroid cancer or a benign thyroid nodule (not recorded which). Some clones in this sample may be carry-over from other donors' samples. The rearrangement links TRBV9 to TRBJ2-2, with D possibly being TRBD1 (5 bases). CDR3 sequence reads: CASSVEGFAGELFF. The CDR3 DNA reads TGTGCCAGCAGCGTAGAGGGGTTTGCCGGGGAGCTGTTTTTT.